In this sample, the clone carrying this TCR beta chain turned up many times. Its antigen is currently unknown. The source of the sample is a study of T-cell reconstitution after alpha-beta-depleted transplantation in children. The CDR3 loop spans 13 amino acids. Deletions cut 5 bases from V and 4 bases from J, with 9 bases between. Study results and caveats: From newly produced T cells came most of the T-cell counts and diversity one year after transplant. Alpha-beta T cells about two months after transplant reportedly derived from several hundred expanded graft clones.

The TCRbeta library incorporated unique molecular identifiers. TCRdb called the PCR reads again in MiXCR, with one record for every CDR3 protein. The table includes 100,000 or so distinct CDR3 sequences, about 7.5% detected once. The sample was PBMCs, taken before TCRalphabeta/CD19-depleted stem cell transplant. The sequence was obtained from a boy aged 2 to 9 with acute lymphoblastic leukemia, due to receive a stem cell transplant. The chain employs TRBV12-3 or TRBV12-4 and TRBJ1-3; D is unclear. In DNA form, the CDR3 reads TGTGCCAGCAGTCAAATCCGGGGAAACACCATATATTTT. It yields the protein CASSQIRGNTIYF.